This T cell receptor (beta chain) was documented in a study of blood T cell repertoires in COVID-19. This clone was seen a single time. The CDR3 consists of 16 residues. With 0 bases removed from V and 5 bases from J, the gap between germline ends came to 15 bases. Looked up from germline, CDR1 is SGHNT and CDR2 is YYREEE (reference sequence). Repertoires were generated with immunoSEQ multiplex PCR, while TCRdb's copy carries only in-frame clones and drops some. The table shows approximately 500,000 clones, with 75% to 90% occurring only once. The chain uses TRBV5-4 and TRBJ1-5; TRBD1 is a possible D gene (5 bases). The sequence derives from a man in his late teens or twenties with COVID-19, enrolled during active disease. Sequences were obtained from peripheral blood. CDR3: CASSLGPGGGDQPQHF. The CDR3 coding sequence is TGTGCCAGCAGCTTGGGGCCAGGTGGGGGGGATCAGCCCCAGCATTTT. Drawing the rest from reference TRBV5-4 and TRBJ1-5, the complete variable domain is ETGVTQSPTHLIKTRGQQVTLRCSSQSGHNTVSWYQQALGQGPQFIFQYYREEENGRGNFPPRFSGLQFPNYSSELNVNALELDDSALYLCASSLGPGGGDQPQHFGDGTRLSIL.